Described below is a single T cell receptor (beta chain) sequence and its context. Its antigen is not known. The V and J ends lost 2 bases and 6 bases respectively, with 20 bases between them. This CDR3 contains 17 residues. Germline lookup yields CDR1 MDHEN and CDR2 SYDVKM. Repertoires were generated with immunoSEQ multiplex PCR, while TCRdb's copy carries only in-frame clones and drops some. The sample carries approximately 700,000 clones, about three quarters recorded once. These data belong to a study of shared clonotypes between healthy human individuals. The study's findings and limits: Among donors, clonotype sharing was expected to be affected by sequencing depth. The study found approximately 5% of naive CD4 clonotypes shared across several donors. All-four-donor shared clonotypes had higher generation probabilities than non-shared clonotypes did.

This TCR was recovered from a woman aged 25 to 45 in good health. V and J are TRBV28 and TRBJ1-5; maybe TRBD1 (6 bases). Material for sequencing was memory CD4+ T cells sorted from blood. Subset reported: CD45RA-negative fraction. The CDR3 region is CASSLGSRGLIRQPQHF. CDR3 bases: TGTGCCAGCAGTTTAGGTAGCAGGGGACTTATTCGTCAGCCCCAGCATTTT.